What follows is one T cell receptor beta chain and its context. The target antigen is unknown. This CDR3 contains 15 residues. Trimming took off 1 base at V and 8 bases at J, with 17 bases between the two ends. The germline V gene encodes CDR1 MNHEY and CDR2 SMNVEV (reference sequence). The sample belongs to a study of blood T cells in healthy people across ages. As for the study in general: T cells yielded about one barcoded beta molecule per two cells through template switching.

Findings and limits, study-wide: Since the PBMCs were unsorted, naive and antigen-experienced cells could not be conclusively compared.

Through a sample-barcoded 5' primer and a J-beta primer mix, a second PCR was run for about 6 to 11 cycles. TCRdb redid the calling of the 5' RACE reads with MiXCR, one entry per CDR3 protein. The top ten hold around 3.6% of the sample, which has around 820,000 distinct CDR3 sequences, 25% seen once. This same sample was also taken into another study, of T cells of mothers and their children. As that study records: For the second PCR, the M1S primer put in sample barcodes and 2-4 random nucleotides. An overlap that was slightly higher, though non-significant, was seen in related mother-child pairs versus unrelated pairs.

Sequenced input: blood. The sequence derives from a boy aged 5-17 years in good health. The V and J genes are TRBV27 and TRBJ1-2; D might be TRBD1 (6 bases). CDR3 in amino acids: CASSLFFSGAGGYTF. CDR3 in DNA: TGTGCCAGCAGTTTATTCTTCTCGGGGGCGGGCGGCTACACCTTC.